The 12 T cell receptor beta chains below were found in one sample sequenced in a study of blood T cell repertoires in COVID-19. TCRdb's table, derived via immunoSEQ multiplex PCR, lists solely in-frame clones and lacks some. The table lists roughly 150,000 clones, around three quarters of them singletons. The sequencing input was peripheral blood. The receptors shown here come from a man in his sixties with acute or convalescent COVID-19.

The rearrangement uses TRBV5-1 and TRBJ2-7; the match to TRBD1 covers 7 bases. The CDR3 runs 16 residues. Per the germline V gene, CDR1 is SGHRS and CDR2 is YFSETQ. Trimming removed 4 bases from V and 1 base from J; junction bases left unmatched: 11. In nucleotides, the CDR3 is TGCGCCAGCAGCCCGGGACAGTTTGTGAATTCCTACGAGCAGTACTTC. It is translated as CASSPGQFVNSYEQYF.

V is TRBV6-5 and J is TRBJ1-1; tentative D call: TRBD1 (5 bases). CDR3 length: 15 amino acids. Between the trimmed V and J ends, which lost 2 bases and 6 bases, there was a span of 16 bases. The germline gives CDR1 MNHEY, CDR2 SVGAGI. The DNA for the CDR3 is TGTGCCAGCAGTTACCTCAGGGTCGGGGGAGCTGAAGCTTTCTTT. As protein: CASSYLRVGGAEAFF.

The genes are TRBV9 and TRBJ1-1; 8 bases agree with TRBD1. CDR3 length equals 15 residues. CDR1 and CDR2 from the germline V gene are SGDLS and YYNGEE. V gave up 2 bases and J gave up 1 base; unmatched junction bases: 4. CDR3 DNA: TGTGCCAGCAGCGTTCGACAGGGGCCGAACACTGAAGCTTTCTTT. It translates to CASSVRQGPNTEAFF. The complete variable domain, with remaining parts taken from reference TRBV9 and TRBJ1-1, reads DSGVTQTPKHLITATGQRVTLRCSPRSGDLSVYWYQQSLDQGLQFLIQYYNGEERAKGNILERFSAQQFPDLHSELNLSSLELGDSALYFCASSVRQGPNTEAFFGQGTRLTVV.

This clone has just one count. The chain combines TRBV5-6 with TRBJ1-5; D might be TRBD1 (6 bases). Trimming took 3 bases from V and 9 from J, leaving 25 bases between them. Germline loops: CDR1 SGHDT, CDR2 YYEEEE. This CDR3 contains 17 residues. The CDR3 is CASSSKTQGTLLGPQHF. CDR3 DNA: TGTGCCAGCAGCTCCAAAACACAGGGCACGTTACTTGGGCCCCAGCATTTT.

The chain links TRBV11-2 to TRBJ2-7, with D possibly matching TRBD2 (5 bases). V was cut by 5 bases and J by 7 bases, with 21 bases left in between. The CDR3 extends over 15 amino acids. Per germline, CDR1 SGHAT and CDR2 FQNNGV. The CDR3 region is CASSNRRGQSAEQYF. The CDR3, as DNA: TGTGCCAGCAGCAACCGACGAGGGCAGTCAGCGGAGCAGTACTTC.

This clone was picked up a small number of times. The rearrangement joins TRBV18 to TRBJ2-2; 7 bases agree with TRBD1. With V trimmed by 1 base and J by 4 bases, 3 bases remained unmatched. The CDR3 extends over 15 amino acids. Germline V gives CDR1 KGHSH, CDR2 LQKENI. This chain's CDR3 is CASSPLQGSTGELFF. In DNA, the CDR3 is TGTGCCAGCTCACCACTACAGGGGAGCACCGGGGAGCTGTTTTTT.

The chain joins TRBV7-3 to TRBJ2-1; 9 bases are a match to TRBD2. The CDR3 runs to 20 residues. V lost 2 bases, J lost 5 bases, and 19 bases stayed unmatched. Per germline, CDR1 SGHTA and CDR2 FQGTGA. This CDR3 reads CASSLAGPSVAGGQDNEQFF. CDR3 coding DNA: TGTGCCAGCAGCTTAGCGGGACCCTCCGTGGCGGGGGGGCAGGACAATGAGCAGTTCTTC.

This rearrangement joins TRBV19 to TRBJ1-1; D gene uncertain. The CDR3 covers 15 residues. The V gene lost 2 bases and the J gene lost 1 base, with 11 bases spanning the gap. CDR1 and CDR2 (germline): LNHDA, SQIVND (reference sequence). As DNA, the CDR3 is TGTGCCAGTAGTATATGGGAGGGTAGGAACACTGAAGCTTTCTTT. It is translated as CASSIWEGRNTEAFF.

V is TRBV10-1 and J is TRBJ2-1, with 8 nucleotides matching TRBD2. Germline lookup yields CDR1 WNHNN and CDR2 SYGVQD (reference sequence). Germline trimming cut 4 bases from V and 3 bases from J; bases unmatched to any gene: 5. The CDR3 totals 15 residues. The CDR3 is CASSVGSGIYNEQFF. The CDR3 DNA is TGCGCCAGCAGTGTAGGTAGCGGGATCTACAATGAGCAGTTCTTC.

Notes on this clone: The same CDR3 also results from other DNA sequences found in this sample. The chain recombines TRBV5-1 with TRBJ1-5; the D is unclear. The CDR3 consists of 13 residues. CDR1 and CDR2 from the germline V gene are SGHRS and YFSETQ. V lost 1 base and J 6 bases, leaving 8 bases between the germline ends. CDR3 bases: TGCGCCAGCAGCTTGAGAGGTACTCAGCCCCAGCATTTT. Translating gives CASSLRGTQPQHF. The full variable domain, with the rest looked up from reference TRBV5-1 and TRBJ1-5, is KAGVTQTPRYLIKTRGQQVTLSCSPISGHRSVSWYQQTPGQGLQFLFEYFSETQRNKGNFPGRFSGRQFSNSRSEMNVSTLELGDSALYLCASSLRGTQPQHFGDGTRLSIL.

This chain joins TRBV6-5 and TRBJ1-1; tentatively, D is TRBD1 (5 bases). V gave up 7 bases and J gave up 8 bases, with 11 bases separating them. Germline V gene data show CDR1 as MNHEY and CDR2 as SVGAGI. This CDR3 contains 11 residues. CDR3 loop: CASMGGVEAFF. DNA of the CDR3: TGTGCCAGCATGGGGGGAGTAGAAGCTTTCTTT.

The chain has TRBV29-1 and TRBJ1-5; TRBD1 is a possible D gene (5 bases). V gave up 3 bases and J gave up 0 bases, with 9 bases separating them. The germline V gene encodes CDR1 SQVTM and CDR2 ANQGSEA. The CDR3 runs 14 residues. CDR3 in amino acids: CSVDSQDSNQPQHF. The CDR3 bases are TGCAGCGTTGATTCACAGGATAGCAATCAGCCCCAGCATTTT.